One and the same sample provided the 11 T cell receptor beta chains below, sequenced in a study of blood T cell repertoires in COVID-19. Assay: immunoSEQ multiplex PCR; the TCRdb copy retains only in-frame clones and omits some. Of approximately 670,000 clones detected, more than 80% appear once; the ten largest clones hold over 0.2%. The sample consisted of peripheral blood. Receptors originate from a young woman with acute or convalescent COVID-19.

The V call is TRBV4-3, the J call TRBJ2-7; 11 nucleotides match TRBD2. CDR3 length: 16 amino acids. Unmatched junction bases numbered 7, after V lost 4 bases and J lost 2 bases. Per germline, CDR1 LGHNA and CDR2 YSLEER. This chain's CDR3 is CASSRILAGGAYEQYF. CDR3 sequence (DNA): TGCGCCAGCAGCCGCATTCTAGCGGGGGGAGCCTACGAGCAGTACTTC.

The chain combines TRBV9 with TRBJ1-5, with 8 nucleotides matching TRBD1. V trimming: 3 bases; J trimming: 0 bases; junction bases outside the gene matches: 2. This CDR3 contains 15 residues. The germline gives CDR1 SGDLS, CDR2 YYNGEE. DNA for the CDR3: TGTGCCAGCAGCGGGACAGGGAATAGCAATCAGCCCCAGCATTTT. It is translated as CASSGTGNSNQPQHF.

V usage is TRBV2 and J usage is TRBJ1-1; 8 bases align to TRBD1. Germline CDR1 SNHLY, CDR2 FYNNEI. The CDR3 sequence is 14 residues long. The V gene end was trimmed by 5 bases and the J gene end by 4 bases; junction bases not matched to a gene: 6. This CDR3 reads CASSQTGEFTEAFF. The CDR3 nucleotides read TGTGCCAGCAGTCAGACAGGGGAATTCACTGAAGCTTTCTTT.

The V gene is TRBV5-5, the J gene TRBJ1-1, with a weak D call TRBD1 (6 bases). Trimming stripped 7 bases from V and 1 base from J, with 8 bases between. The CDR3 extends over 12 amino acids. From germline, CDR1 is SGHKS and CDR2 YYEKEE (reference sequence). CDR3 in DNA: TGTGCCAGCGGCAGGGGGAACACTGAAGCTTTCTTT. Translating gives CASGRGNTEAFF.

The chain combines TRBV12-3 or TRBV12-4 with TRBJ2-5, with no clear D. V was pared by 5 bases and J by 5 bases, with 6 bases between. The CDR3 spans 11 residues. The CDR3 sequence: CASSTRETQYF. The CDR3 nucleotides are TGTGCCAGCAGTACCCGGGAGACCCAGTACTTC.

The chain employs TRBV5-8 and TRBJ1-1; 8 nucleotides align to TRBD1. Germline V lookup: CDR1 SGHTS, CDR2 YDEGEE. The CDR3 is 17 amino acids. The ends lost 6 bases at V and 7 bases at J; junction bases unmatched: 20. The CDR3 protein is CASIGYGQGVLGVEAFF. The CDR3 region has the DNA TGTGCCAGCATCGGTTATGGACAGGGAGTTCTAGGGGTTGAAGCTTTCTTT.

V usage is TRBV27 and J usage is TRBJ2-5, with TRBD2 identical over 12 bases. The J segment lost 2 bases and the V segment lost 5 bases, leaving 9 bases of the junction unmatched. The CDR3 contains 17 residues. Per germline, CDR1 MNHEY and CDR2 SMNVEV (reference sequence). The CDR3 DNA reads TGTGCCAGCAGTCCGTTGACTAGCGGGGGCCAACAAGAGACCCAGTACTTC. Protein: CASSPLTSGGQQETQYF.

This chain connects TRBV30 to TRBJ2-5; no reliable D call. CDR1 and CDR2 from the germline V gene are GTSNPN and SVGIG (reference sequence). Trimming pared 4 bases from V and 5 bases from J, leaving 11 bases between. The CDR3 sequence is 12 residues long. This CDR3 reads CAWNATGETQYF. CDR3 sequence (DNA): TGTGCCTGGAACGCCACCGGGGAGACCCAGTACTTC.

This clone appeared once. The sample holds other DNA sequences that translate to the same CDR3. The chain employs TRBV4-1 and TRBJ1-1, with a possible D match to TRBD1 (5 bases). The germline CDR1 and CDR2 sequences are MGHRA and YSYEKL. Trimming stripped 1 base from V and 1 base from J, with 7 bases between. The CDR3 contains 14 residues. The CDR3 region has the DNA TGCGCCAGCAGCCAAGCTACAGGGAACACTGAAGCTTTCTTT. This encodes CASSQATGNTEAFF.

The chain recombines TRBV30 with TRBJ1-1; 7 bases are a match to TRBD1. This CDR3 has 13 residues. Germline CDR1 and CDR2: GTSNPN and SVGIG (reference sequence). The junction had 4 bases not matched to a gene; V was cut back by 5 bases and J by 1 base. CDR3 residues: CAWGWDRNTEAFF. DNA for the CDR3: TGTGCCTGGGGATGGGACAGGAACACTGAAGCTTTCTTT. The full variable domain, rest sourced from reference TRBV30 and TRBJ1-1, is SQTIHQWPATLVQPVGSPLSLECTVEGTSNPNLYWYRQAAGRGLQLLFYSVGIGQISSEVPQNLSASRPQDRQFILSSKKLLLSDSGFYLCAWGWDRNTEAFFGQGTRLTVV.

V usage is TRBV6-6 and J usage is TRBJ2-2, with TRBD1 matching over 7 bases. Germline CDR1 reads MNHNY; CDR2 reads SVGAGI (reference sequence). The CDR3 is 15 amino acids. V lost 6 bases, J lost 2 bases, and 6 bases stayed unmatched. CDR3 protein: CASRLGTANTGELFF. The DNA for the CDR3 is TGTGCCAGCAGGTTGGGGACAGCCAACACCGGGGAGCTGTTTTTT.